This T cell receptor (beta chain) was found in a study of blood T cell repertoires in COVID-19. Across the whole study: Specimens from acute and convalescent COVID-19 originated in the United States, Italy and Spain. Sources were T cells, B-cell-depleted T cells, or PBMCs; the material itself was cDNA or gDNA.

CDR3 length equals 15 residues. From germline, CDR1 is LGHNA and CDR2 YNFKEQ. Trimming removed 0 bases from V and 7 bases from J, with 13 bases in between. As originally analysed: Nucleated cell number was recorded as an estimate derived from reference gene primer amplification. Produced via immunoSEQ multiplex PCR; TCRdb's table is partial and in-frame only. D and trimming were read from the DNA, whereas the V and J calls and clone size are those reported in that table. Found here are around 38,000 clones, 70% to 90% of them singletons; the top ten hold roughly 5.1%. Followed over time, Seattle patients had been enrolled while infection was active.

The rearrangement uses TRBV4-2 and TRBJ1-3; maybe TRBD1 (6 bases). Sequences were obtained from peripheral blood. The receptor was derived from a man between 60 and 75 years old with COVID-19, enrolled during active disease. CDR3: CASSQDETGANTIYF. The CDR3 DNA reads TGTGCCAGCAGCCAAGATGAGACAGGTGCTAACACCATATATTTT.